This TCR beta chain comes out of a study of CD8+CD57+ T cells in acquired aplastic anemia. Study-wide context: Sorting CD4+ and CD8+ cells gave DNA averaging approximately 3 ug. Reads per healthy sample averaged approximately 10 million (CD4+) and under 12 million (CD8+).

With V trimmed by 4 bases and J by 1 base, 8 bases remained unmatched. The germline CDR1 and CDR2 sequences are SNHLY and FYNNEI. CDR3 length: 16 residues. There are a few counts of this clonotype. The target antigen is unknown. The template used for profiling TCR beta VDJ and CDR3 was genomic DNA. Via MiXCR, TCRdb re-called the reads, giving one row per CDR3 protein. In the table there are 100,000 to 150,000 distinct CDR3 sequences, around 48% of which are singletons. General study results and limits: Patients and controls shared some 30 CD8+ CDR3 sequences, highly expressed in patients. Patients showed no significant difference from controls in CD8+ Simpson's diversity.

Sample: sorted CD4+, CD8+, or CD8+CD57+ T cells (not recorded which) from PBMCs. This chain links TRBV2 with TRBJ2-3; 7 nucleotides line up with TRBD2. The receptor was derived from a human donor in good health, serving as a control. The CDR3 nucleotides are TGTGCCAGCAGTGTGAGGTTGGGGGGGGGCACAGATACGCAGTATTTT. This codes for CASSVRLGGGTDTQYF.